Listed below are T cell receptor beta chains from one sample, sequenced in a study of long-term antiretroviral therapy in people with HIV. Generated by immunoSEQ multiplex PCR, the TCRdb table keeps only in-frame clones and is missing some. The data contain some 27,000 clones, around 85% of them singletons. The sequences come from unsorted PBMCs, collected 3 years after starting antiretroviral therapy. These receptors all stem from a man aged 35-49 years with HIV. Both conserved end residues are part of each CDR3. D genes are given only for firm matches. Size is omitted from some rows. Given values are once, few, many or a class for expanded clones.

TGTGCCAGCAGCTACGGACTAGCGGGAAACACAGATACGCAGTATTTT,CASSYGLAGNTDTQYF,TRBJ2-3,TRBV11-3,NA,TRBD2
TGTGCCATCAGTGAGGGGCTGAACACTGAAGCTTTCTTT,CAISEGLNTEAFF,TRBJ1-1,TRBV10-3,NA,NA
TGTGCCAGCAGCTTCGGGACTAGCGGGGGGGCAGATACGCAGTATTTT,CASSFGTSGGADTQYF,TRBJ2-3,TRBV7-9,NA,TRBD2
TGTGCCAGCAGCTTAGCGGGCAGGCTTTACGAGCAGTACTTC,CASSLAGRLYEQYF,TRBJ2-7,TRBV7-2,NA,NA
TGTGCCAGCAGCTTGTCTCGGGACGGGTACGAGCAGTACTTC,CASSLSRDGYEQYF,TRBJ2-7,TRBV5-4,NA,NA
TGCGCCAGCAGTGGGGGGACAGGGGTGACAGATACGCAGTATTTT,CASSGGTGVTDTQYF,TRBJ2-3,TRBV10-2,NA,TRBD1
TGTGCCAGCAGCCAAGTGGACAGGGCTAACTATGGCTACACCTTC,CASSQVDRANYGYTF,TRBJ1-2,TRBV14,NA,TRBD1
TGTGCCAGCAGCTTTTTAGGGACTGGGAACACTGAAGCTTTCTTT,CASSFLGTGNTEAFF,TRBJ1-1,TRBV5-8,NA,NA
TGTGCCAGCAGCCCCGGCTACGGGTCATGGGGTACGCAGTATTTT,CASSPGYGSWGTQYF,TRBJ2-3,TRBV11-2,NA,NA
TGTGCCAGTAGAAACAGGATGACGGGAGAAAAACTGTTTTTT,CASRNRMTGEKLFF,TRBJ1-4,TRBV19,once,NA
TGTGCCAGCAGTGACAACCTGAACACTGAAGCTTTCTTT,CASSDNLNTEAFF,TRBJ1-1,TRBV2,few,NA